This is a list of T cell receptor beta chains from one sample in a study of blood T cell repertoires in COVID-19. TCRdb's copy holds only in-frame clones and misses some; the assay was immunoSEQ multiplex PCR. The table includes around 310,000 clones, 89% detected once. Sequenced: peripheral blood. The source of these receptors is an older woman with acute or convalescent COVID-19. Both conserved end residues are part of each CDR3. D genes are given only for firm matches. Rows give clone size only sometimes, using once, few, many, or a class for an expanded clone.

J gene | V gene | D gene | clone size | CDR3 protein | CDR3 DNA
TRBJ2-3 | TRBV19 | NA | once | CASSILAHTDTQYF | TGTGCCAGTAGTATCCTAGCGCACACAGATACGCAGTATTTT
TRBJ2-5 | TRBV29-1 | NA | once | CSVGSRRETQYF | TGCAGCGTTGGGTCCAGGCGAGAGACCCAGTACTTC
TRBJ1-5 | TRBV7-9 | NA | NA | CASSLDSGGRDQPQHF | TGTGCCAGCAGCTTAGACTCAGGAGGACGGGATCAGCCCCAGCATTTT
TRBJ2-7 | TRBV19 | TRBD1 | NA | CASHPGQGKYEQYF | TGTGCCAGTCACCCGGGACAGGGAAAGTACGAGCAGTACTTC
TRBJ2-5 | TRBV30 | TRBD2 | NA | CAWDLAGGQQTQYF | TGTGCCTGGGACCTAGCGGGAGGCCAACAGACCCAGTACTTC
TRBJ1-1 | TRBV7-6 | TRBD1 | NA | CASSLAQAGGFEAFF | TGTGCCAGCAGCTTAGCGCAGGCAGGGGGCTTTGAAGCTTTCTTT
TRBJ2-1 | TRBV15 | TRBD1 | few | CATSRSWRDRGRREQFF | TGTGCCACCAGCAGATCCTGGAGGGACAGGGGGAGGCGTGAGCAGTTCTTC
TRBJ1-4 | TRBV6-1 | TRBD1 | NA | CASSEAGTAYKLFF | TGTGCCAGCAGTGAAGCCGGGACAGCATACAAACTGTTTTTT
TRBJ2-7 | TRBV13 | TRBD2 | NA | CASSLAGRASYEQYF | TGTGCCAGCAGCTTAGCCGGGAGGGCCTCCTACGAGCAGTACTTC
TRBJ2-3 | TRBV9 | TRBD2 | NA | CASSPGAGGLTDTQYF | TGTGCCAGCAGCCCCGGAGCGGGGGGGCTGACAGATACGCAGTATTTT
TRBJ1-5 | TRBV5-8 | NA | NA | CASSVGVGPNQPQHF | TGTGCCAGCAGCGTGGGAGTGGGGCCCAATCAGCCCCAGCATTTT
TRBJ2-2 | TRBV2 | NA | NA | CASSPEGANTGELFF | TGTGCCAGCAGCCCCGAAGGGGCGAACACCGGGGAGCTGTTTTTT
TRBJ1-3 | TRBV5-4 | TRBD1 | NA | CASSLGGQTLGNTIYF | TGTGCCAGCAGCTTGGGGGGACAGACCCTTGGAAACACCATATATTTT
TRBJ2-7 | TRBV30 | TRBD2 | NA | CAGGGSGTTYEQYF | TGTGCCGGAGGGGGTAGCGGGACCACCTACGAGCAGTACTTC
TRBJ1-3 | TRBV28 | NA | NA | CASSLKGRGYLSGNTIYF | TGTGCCAGCAGTTTAAAGGGAAGGGGCTACCTCTCTGGAAACACCATATATTTT
TRBJ1-2 | TRBV28 | NA | NA | CASSGRNYGYTF | TGTGCCAGCAGCGGTCGTAACTATGGCTACACCTTC
TRBJ2-7 | TRBV30 | NA | NA | CAWSKDSYEQYF | TGTGCCTGGAGTAAGGACAGCTACGAGCAGTACTTC
TRBJ2-7 | TRBV5-1 | NA | NA | CASARDSEQYF | TGCGCCAGCGCCCGGGATAGCGAGCAGTACTTC
TRBJ2-3 | TRBV9 | TRBD2 | NA | CASSVAGGLLRTDTQYF | TGTGCCAGCAGCGTAGCGGGGGGGCTTCTGCGCACAGATACGCAGTATTTT